These T cell receptor beta chains were read from a single sample in a study of T cell responses to AZD1222 COVID-19 vaccine. Clones were read by immunoSEQ multiplex PCR, and TCRdb kept only the in-frame ones, dropping some. The profile shows 25,000 to 35,000 clones, more than 85% of them singletons. Sequencing was performed on peripheral blood, taken on day 0 of AZD1222 vaccination. These receptor sequences come from an adult in good health. Both conserved end residues are part of each CDR3. Fields, in order: clone size, J gene, D gene, V gene, CDR3 protein, CDR3 DNA. The D gene is left open where the match is weak. Not every row has a clone size; where given, it reads once, few, many or a size class.

clone size: -
J gene: TRBJ2-1
D gene: -
V gene: TRBV20-1
CDR3 protein: CSASEQFF
CDR3 DNA: TGCAGTGCTAGTGAGCAGTTCTTC

clone size: -
J gene: TRBJ1-1
D gene: -
V gene: TRBV30
CDR3 protein: CAWSGGAVAFF
CDR3 DNA: TGTGCCTGGAGTGGGGGGGCAGTAGCTTTCTTT

clone size: -
J gene: TRBJ1-5
D gene: -
V gene: TRBV28
CDR3 protein: CASSLWGGSNQPQHF
CDR3 DNA: TGTGCCAGCAGTTTATGGGGGGGGAGCAATCAGCCCCAGCATTTT

clone size: -
J gene: TRBJ1-5
D gene: -
V gene: TRBV27
CDR3 protein: CASSLSGVWNQPQHF
CDR3 DNA: TGTGCCAGCAGTTTATCAGGAGTATGGAATCAGCCCCAGCATTTT

clone size: once
J gene: TRBJ2-7
D gene: TRBD1
V gene: TRBV29-1
CDR3 protein: CSVPGQGGYEQYF
CDR3 DNA: TGCAGCGTCCCCGGACAGGGAGGCTACGAGCAGTACTTC

clone size: -
J gene: TRBJ1-6
D gene: -
V gene: TRBV29-1
CDR3 protein: CSALTAYNSPLHF
CDR3 DNA: TGCAGCGCCCTGACAGCTTATAATTCACCCCTCCACTTT

clone size: once
J gene: TRBJ2-7
D gene: -
V gene: TRBV24-1
CDR3 protein: CATSDLVGSGEQYF
CDR3 DNA: TGTGCCACCAGTGATTTGGTGGGTTCCGGCGAGCAGTACTTC

clone size: -
J gene: TRBJ1-1
D gene: -
V gene: TRBV24-1
CDR3 protein: CATSEGHSMNTEAFF
CDR3 DNA: TGTGCCACCAGTGAGGGGCACTCTATGAACACTGAAGCTTTCTTT

clone size: -
J gene: TRBJ1-2
D gene: -
V gene: TRBV4-3
CDR3 protein: CASSQEVSHYGYTF
CDR3 DNA: TGCGCCAGCAGCCAAGAAGTGAGCCACTATGGCTACACCTTC

clone size: once
J gene: TRBJ1-2
D gene: TRBD1
V gene: TRBV5-1
CDR3 protein: CASSLAGTGQSSGYTF
CDR3 DNA: TGCGCCAGCAGCTTGGCAGGGACAGGGCAGAGTAGTGGCTACACCTTC

clone size: once
J gene: TRBJ1-4
D gene: -
V gene: TRBV19
CDR3 protein: CASRAQGLTNEKLFF
CDR3 DNA: TGTGCCAGTAGAGCGCAGGGTTTAACTAATGAAAAACTGTTTTTT

clone size: -
J gene: TRBJ1-3
D gene: TRBD1
V gene: TRBV28
CDR3 protein: CASSPPGTGIGNTIYF
CDR3 DNA: TGTGCCAGCAGCCCGCCTGGGACAGGGATCGGAAACACCATATATTTT

clone size: -
J gene: TRBJ2-2
D gene: -
V gene: TRBV11-2
CDR3 protein: CASIPGTTGELFF
CDR3 DNA: TGTGCCAGCATACCAGGGACCACCGGGGAGCTGTTTTTT

clone size: -
J gene: TRBJ1-1
D gene: -
V gene: TRBV28
CDR3 protein: CASSLGKMAFF
CDR3 DNA: TGTGCCAGCAGTTTAGGAAAAATGGCTTTCTTT

clone size: -
J gene: TRBJ1-5
D gene: TRBD1
V gene: TRBV4-1
CDR3 protein: CASSQVSSPNRGFRGYQPQHF
CDR3 DNA: TGCGCCAGCAGCCAAGTCTCTTCTCCGAACCGTGGGTTCAGGGGGTATCAGCCCCAGCATTTT

clone size: -
J gene: TRBJ1-1
D gene: -
V gene: TRBV5-1
CDR3 protein: CASSLATGYTEAFF
CDR3 DNA: TGCGCCAGCAGCTTGGCCACAGGGTACACTGAAGCTTTCTTT

clone size: -
J gene: TRBJ1-5
D gene: -
V gene: TRBV18
CDR3 protein: CASSPERGFQPQHF
CDR3 DNA: TGTGCCAGCTCACCAGAGAGGGGGTTTCAGCCCCAGCATTTT

clone size: once
J gene: TRBJ2-1
D gene: -
V gene: TRBV24-1
CDR3 protein: CATGTGAVNEQFF
CDR3 DNA: TGTGCCACCGGGACGGGAGCGGTCAATGAGCAGTTCTTC

clone size: -
J gene: TRBJ1-1
D gene: TRBD1
V gene: TRBV6-5
CDR3 protein: CASRGTAGRTEAFF
CDR3 DNA: TGTGCCAGCAGGGGGACAGCGGGACGGACTGAAGCTTTCTTT

clone size: -
J gene: TRBJ1-1
D gene: -
V gene: TRBV3-1/TRBV3-2
CDR3 protein: CASSRVAMNTEAFF
CDR3 DNA: TGTGCCAGCAGCCGCGTTGCCATGAACACTGAAGCTTTCTTT

clone size: -
J gene: TRBJ1-6
D gene: -
V gene: TRBV3-1/TRBV3-2
CDR3 protein: CASSQDPRRGLPNSPLHF
CDR3 DNA: TGTGCCAGCAGCCAAGATCCGAGACGGGGGCTACCTAATTCACCCCTCCACTTT

clone size: -
J gene: TRBJ1-6
D gene: -
V gene: TRBV28
CDR3 protein: CASSFSSGARSYNSPLHF
CDR3 DNA: TGTGCCAGCAGTTTCTCATCGGGAGCCAGGTCCTATAATTCACCCCTCCACTTT

clone size: -
J gene: TRBJ2-3
D gene: -
V gene: TRBV24-1
CDR3 protein: CATSERGTLDTQYF
CDR3 DNA: TGTGCCACCAGTGAACGGGGCACTTTAGATACGCAGTATTTT

clone size: -
J gene: TRBJ1-5
D gene: TRBD1
V gene: TRBV5-8
CDR3 protein: CASNPQGNQPQHF
CDR3 DNA: TGTGCCAGCAACCCACAGGGGAATCAGCCCCAGCATTTT

clone size: -
J gene: TRBJ2-1
D gene: -
V gene: TRBV29-1
CDR3 protein: CSVPIRGHEQFF
CDR3 DNA: TGCAGCGTCCCCATCCGGGGCCATGAGCAGTTCTTC

clone size: -
J gene: TRBJ2-2
D gene: -
V gene: TRBV7-8
CDR3 protein: CASSLSWVEGELFF
CDR3 DNA: TGTGCCAGCAGCTTAAGTTGGGTAGAGGGGGAGCTGTTTTTT

clone size: -
J gene: TRBJ1-1
D gene: -
V gene: TRBV19
CDR3 protein: CASSIERGATEAFF
CDR3 DNA: TGTGCCAGTAGTATAGAGAGGGGGGCCACTGAAGCTTTCTTT

clone size: -
J gene: TRBJ2-2
D gene: TRBD1
V gene: TRBV6-5
CDR3 protein: CASSYFWTGDTGELFF
CDR3 DNA: TGTGCCAGCAGTTACTTTTGGACAGGGGACACCGGGGAGCTGTTTTTT

clone size: -
J gene: TRBJ2-2
D gene: -
V gene: TRBV9
CDR3 protein: CASKLSGAGNTGELFF
CDR3 DNA: TGTGCCAGCAAACTCTCGGGGGCAGGGAACACCGGGGAGCTGTTTTTT

clone size: -
J gene: TRBJ2-7
D gene: -
V gene: TRBV12-3/TRBV12-4
CDR3 protein: CASSSGDEQYF
CDR3 DNA: TGTGCCAGCAGTTCAGGGGACGAGCAGTACTTC

clone size: -
J gene: TRBJ1-4
D gene: TRBD1
V gene: TRBV15
CDR3 protein: CATSRGRDRGATNEKLFF
CDR3 DNA: TGTGCCACCAGCAGAGGAAGGGACAGGGGGGCGACTAATGAAAAACTGTTTTTT

clone size: -
J gene: TRBJ1-2
D gene: -
V gene: TRBV7-8
CDR3 protein: CASSPSGPNYGYTF
CDR3 DNA: TGTGCCAGCAGCCCAAGTGGCCCTAACTATGGCTACACCTTC

clone size: once
J gene: TRBJ1-2
D gene: -
V gene: TRBV2
CDR3 protein: CASQVGYGYTF
CDR3 DNA: TGTGCCAGCCAGGTGGGCTATGGCTACACCTTC

clone size: -
J gene: TRBJ2-1
D gene: -
V gene: TRBV12-5
CDR3 protein: CASGLRGNEQFF
CDR3 DNA: TGTGCTAGTGGTTTGAGGGGGAATGAGCAGTTCTTC

clone size: -
J gene: TRBJ2-1
D gene: -
V gene: TRBV4-2
CDR3 protein: CASSQGTRKGEQFF
CDR3 DNA: TGTGCCAGCAGCCAAGGTACTAGAAAGGGTGAGCAGTTCTTC

clone size: -
J gene: TRBJ1-1
D gene: TRBD1
V gene: TRBV6-5
CDR3 protein: CASTGQGNTEAFF
CDR3 DNA: TGTGCCAGCACTGGACAGGGGAACACTGAAGCTTTCTTT

clone size: -
J gene: TRBJ1-2
D gene: -
V gene: TRBV6-5
CDR3 protein: CASTDRTSYGYTF
CDR3 DNA: TGTGCCAGCACAGACAGGACCTCCTATGGCTACACCTTC

clone size: once
J gene: TRBJ1-3
D gene: -
V gene: TRBV2
CDR3 protein: CATYRGNTIYF
CDR3 DNA: TGTGCCACCTATCGGGGAAACACCATATATTTT

clone size: once
J gene: TRBJ1-2
D gene: -
V gene: TRBV19
CDR3 protein: CASSIDWFNYGYTF
CDR3 DNA: TGTGCCAGTAGTATAGATTGGTTTAACTATGGCTACACCTTC

clone size: once
J gene: TRBJ1-3
D gene: -
V gene: TRBV3-1/TRBV3-2
CDR3 protein: CASSTRGRVPGNTIYF
CDR3 DNA: TGTGCCAGCAGCACCAGAGGGAGGGTCCCTGGAAACACCATATATTTT

clone size: -
J gene: TRBJ2-6
D gene: -
V gene: TRBV19
CDR3 protein: CASSIVWNSGANVLTF
CDR3 DNA: TGTGCCAGTAGTATCGTCTGGAACTCTGGGGCCAACGTCCTGACTTTC

clone size: -
J gene: TRBJ1-5
D gene: TRBD1
V gene: TRBV18
CDR3 protein: CASSQGQGNYQPQHF
CDR3 DNA: TGTGCCAGCTCACAGGGACAGGGGAATTATCAGCCCCAGCATTTT

clone size: -
J gene: TRBJ1-6
D gene: -
V gene: TRBV5-4
CDR3 protein: CASSLVTDNSPLHF
CDR3 DNA: TGTGCCAGCAGCTTGGTTACAGATAATTCACCCCTCCACTTT

clone size: -
J gene: TRBJ2-5
D gene: -
V gene: TRBV10-2
CDR3 protein: CASRDPWIEETQYF
CDR3 DNA: TGCGCCAGCAGGGACCCGTGGATCGAAGAGACCCAGTACTTC

clone size: -
J gene: TRBJ1-2
D gene: -
V gene: TRBV5-4
CDR3 protein: CASSLSGGYTF
CDR3 DNA: TGTGCCAGCAGCTTGAGTGGAGGCTACACCTTC